This is a list of T cell receptor beta chains from one sample in a study of T cells in Graves' hyperthyroidism and ophthalmopathy. TCRdb itself ran the multiplex PCR reads through MiXCR, one entry per CDR3 protein. The sample lists a few hundred thousand distinct CDR3 sequences; 14% were seen once. Sequencing was done on a sample of blood. All receptors derive from a woman in her thirties with Graves' ophthalmopathy. CDR3s include the opening cysteine and the closing phenylalanine or tryptophan.

CDR3: CASSLNRGNYEQYF; J: TRBJ2-7; V: TRBV12-3/TRBV12-4; length: 14
CDR3: CASSLTGGNNEQFF; J: TRBJ2-1; V: TRBV19; length: 14
CDR3: CAGSSGQGADTQYF; J: TRBJ2-3; V: TRBV11-2; length: 14
CDR3: CASSLSARTEAFF; J: TRBJ1-1; V: TRBV7-6; length: 13
CDR3: CASSSTPAAGGRNEQFF; J: TRBJ2-1; V: TRBV7-2; length: 17
CDR3: CASSLDIAGGVGSSYEQYF; J: TRBJ2-7; V: TRBV5-1; length: 19
CDR3: CASSRHLRLGGVGGDTSTDTQYF; J: TRBJ2-3; V: TRBV7-2; length: 23
CDR3: CARIIGQGNTEAFF; J: TRBJ1-1; V: TRBV2; length: 14
CDR3: CASSWTGGMTLWEQYF; J: TRBJ2-7; V: TRBV6-2/TRBV6-3; length: 16
CDR3: CASSLVGGDSPLHF; J: TRBJ1-6; V: TRBV7-6; length: 14
CDR3: CASSGGADNSPLHF; J: TRBJ1-6; V: TRBV19; length: 14
CDR3: CASTGYGLSNYGYTF; J: TRBJ1-2; V: TRBV7-2; length: 15
CDR3: CASSIIPGAGTGELFF; J: TRBJ2-2; V: TRBV19; length: 16
CDR3: CASSSPTGGVYEQYF; J: TRBJ2-7; V: TRBV28; length: 15
CDR3: CASSLGGTSANNEQFF; J: TRBJ2-1; V: TRBV6-6; length: 16
CDR3: CASSQTVSNTGELFF; J: TRBJ2-2; V: TRBV11-3; length: 15
CDR3: CASSSPLDPKETQYF; J: TRBJ2-5; V: TRBV5-6; length: 15
CDR3: CAMGSYNSPLHF; J: TRBJ1-6; V: TRBV28; length: 12
CDR3: CVEGGFYNEQFF; J: TRBJ2-1; V: TRBV24-1; length: 12
CDR3: CASSYPGRNQPQHF; J: TRBJ1-5; V: TRBV6-2/TRBV6-3; length: 14
CDR3: CASSPSGRETQYF; J: TRBJ2-5; V: TRBV18; length: 13
CDR3: CASSQDRRETQYF; J: TRBJ2-5; V: TRBV4-2; length: 13
CDR3: CASSWGYEQYF; J: TRBJ2-7; V: TRBV2; length: 11
CDR3: CASSEAGRVSLHEKLFF; J: TRBJ1-4; V: TRBV2; length: 17
CDR3: CASSLLGTGFEQFF; J: TRBJ2-1; V: TRBV14; length: 14
CDR3: CASSIGTGRWTEAFF; J: TRBJ1-1; V: TRBV19; length: 15